This T cell receptor (beta chain) was identified during a study of human T cells and chemical hapten exposure. Study summary: The patient population, which was mostly female, had alopecia areata, totalis or universalis. Notes on the study in general: Alopecia in the donors means their immune response may deviate from healthy people's.

As for time point: patch test 3, about 24 weeks after DPC sensitization. Sample treatment: therapeutic diphenylcyclopropenone sensitization with weekly scalp DPC. Non-pregnant alopecia patients aged 18 to 70, suitable for DPC therapy. Trimming cost V 3 bases and J 11 bases, with 14 bases left between them. The length of the CDR3 is 13 residues. Germline CDR1 is KGHSH and CDR2 is LQKENI. This clonotype was counted ten times or more. Its antigen is not identified. Each cDNA molecule in the library carried unique molecular identifiers. TCRdb reanalysed the RACE reads using MiXCR and keeps one entry per CDR3 protein. The repertoire consists of around 27,000 distinct CDR3 sequences, with 5% to 6.5% occurring once and the leading ten covering approximately 5%.

Source: whole blood, taken in connection with sensitization to the hapten diphenylcyclopropenone (DPC). The source is a man younger than 40 with alopecia areata. Some clones in this sample may be carry-over from other donors' samples. V is TRBV18 and J is TRBJ1-3; no clear D. CDR3 protein: CASSPAQQSAIYF. DNA for the CDR3: TGTGCCAGCTCACCGGCACAGCAGAGCGCCATATATTTT.